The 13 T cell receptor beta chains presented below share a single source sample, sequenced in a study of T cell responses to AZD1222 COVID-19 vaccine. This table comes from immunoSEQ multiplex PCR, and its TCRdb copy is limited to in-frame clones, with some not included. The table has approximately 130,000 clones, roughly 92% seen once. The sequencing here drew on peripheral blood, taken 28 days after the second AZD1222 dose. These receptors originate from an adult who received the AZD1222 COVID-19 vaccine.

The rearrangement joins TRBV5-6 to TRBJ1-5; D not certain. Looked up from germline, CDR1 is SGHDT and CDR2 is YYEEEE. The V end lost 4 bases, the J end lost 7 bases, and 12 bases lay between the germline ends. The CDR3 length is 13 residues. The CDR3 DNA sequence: TGTGCCAGCAGCCTCGCCACATCCCAGCCCCAGCATTTT. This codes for CASSLATSQPQHF.

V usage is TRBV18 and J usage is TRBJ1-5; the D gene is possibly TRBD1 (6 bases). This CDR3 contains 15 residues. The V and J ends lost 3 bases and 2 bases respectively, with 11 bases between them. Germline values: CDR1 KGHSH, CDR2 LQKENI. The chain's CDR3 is CASSPDGGRNQPQHF. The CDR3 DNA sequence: TGTGCCAGCTCACCTGACGGGGGCCGCAATCAGCCCCAGCATTTT.

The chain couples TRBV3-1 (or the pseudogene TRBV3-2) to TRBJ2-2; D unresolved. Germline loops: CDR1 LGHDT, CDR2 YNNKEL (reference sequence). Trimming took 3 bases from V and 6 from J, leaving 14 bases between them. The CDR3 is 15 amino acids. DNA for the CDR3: TGTGCCAGCAGCCATCTTCCAGGATATCCCGGGGAGCTGTTTTTT. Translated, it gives CASSHLPGYPGELFF.

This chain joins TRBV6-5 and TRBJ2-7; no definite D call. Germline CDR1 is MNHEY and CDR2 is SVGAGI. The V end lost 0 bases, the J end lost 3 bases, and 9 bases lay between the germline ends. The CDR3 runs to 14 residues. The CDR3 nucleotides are TGTGCCAGCAGTTACTCGAATCCCCACTACGAGCAGTACTTC. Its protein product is CASSYSNPHYEQYF.

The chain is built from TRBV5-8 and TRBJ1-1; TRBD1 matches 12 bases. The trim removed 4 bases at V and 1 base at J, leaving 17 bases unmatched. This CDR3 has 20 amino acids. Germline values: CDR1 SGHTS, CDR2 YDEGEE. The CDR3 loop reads CASSQGTGGSVALGNTEAFF. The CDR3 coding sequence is TGTGCCAGCAGCCAGGGGACAGGGGGCTCGGTAGCCCTTGGGAACACTGAAGCTTTCTTT.

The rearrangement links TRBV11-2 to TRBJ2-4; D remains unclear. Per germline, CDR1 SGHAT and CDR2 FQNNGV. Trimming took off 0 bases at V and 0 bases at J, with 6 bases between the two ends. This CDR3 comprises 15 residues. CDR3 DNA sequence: TGTGCCAGCAGCTTAGACCGGCTAGCCAAAAACATTCAGTACTTC. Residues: CASSLDRLAKNIQYF.

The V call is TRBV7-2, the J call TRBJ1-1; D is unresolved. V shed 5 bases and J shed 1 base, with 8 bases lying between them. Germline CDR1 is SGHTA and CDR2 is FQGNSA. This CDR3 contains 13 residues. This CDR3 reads CASSGRSNTEAFF. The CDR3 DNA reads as TGTGCCAGCAGCGGACGGTCGAACACTGAAGCTTTCTTT.

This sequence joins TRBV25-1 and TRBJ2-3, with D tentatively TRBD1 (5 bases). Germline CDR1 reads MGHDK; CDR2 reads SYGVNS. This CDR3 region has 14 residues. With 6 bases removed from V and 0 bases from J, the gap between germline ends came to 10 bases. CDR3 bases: TGTGCCAGCAGAGGGGTAATTAGCACAGATACGCAGTATTTT. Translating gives CASRGVISTDTQYF. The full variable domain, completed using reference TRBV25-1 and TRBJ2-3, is EADIYQTPRYLVIGTGKKITLECSQTMGHDKMYWYQQDPGMELHLIHYSYGVNSTEKGDLSSESTVSRIRTEHFPLTLESARPSHTSQYLCASRGVISTDTQYFGPGTRLTVL.

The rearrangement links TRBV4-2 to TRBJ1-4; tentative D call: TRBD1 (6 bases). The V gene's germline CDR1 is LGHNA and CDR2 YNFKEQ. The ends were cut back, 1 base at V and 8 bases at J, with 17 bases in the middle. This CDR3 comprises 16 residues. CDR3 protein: CASSQVDGGQGEKLFF. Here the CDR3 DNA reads TGTGCCAGCAGCCAAGTTGACGGGGGGCAAGGGGAAAAACTGTTTTTT.

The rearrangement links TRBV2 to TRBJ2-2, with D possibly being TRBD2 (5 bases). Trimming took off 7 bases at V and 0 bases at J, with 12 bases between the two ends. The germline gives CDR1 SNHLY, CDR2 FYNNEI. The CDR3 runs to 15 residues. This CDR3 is CASTVGRANTGELFF. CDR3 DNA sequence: TGTGCCAGCACAGTTGGGCGGGCGAACACCGGGGAGCTGTTTTTT. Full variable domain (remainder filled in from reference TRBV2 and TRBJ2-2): EPEVTQTPSHQVTQMGQEVILRCVPISNHLYFYWYRQILGQKVEFLVSFYNNEISEKSEIFDDQFSVERPDGSNFTLKIRSTKLEDSAMYFCASTVGRANTGELFFGEGSRLTVL.

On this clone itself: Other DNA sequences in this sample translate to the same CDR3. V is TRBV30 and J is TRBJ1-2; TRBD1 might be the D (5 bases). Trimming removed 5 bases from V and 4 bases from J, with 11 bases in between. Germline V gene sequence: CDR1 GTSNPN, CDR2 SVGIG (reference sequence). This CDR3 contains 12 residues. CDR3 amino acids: CAWGQGGYGYTF. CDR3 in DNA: TGTGCCTGGGGGCAGGGCGGCTATGGCTACACCTTC. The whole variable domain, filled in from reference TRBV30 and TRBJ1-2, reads SQTIHQWPATLVQPVGSPLSLECTVEGTSNPNLYWYRQAAGRGLQLLFYSVGIGQISSEVPQNLSASRPQDRQFILSSKKLLLSDSGFYLCAWGQGGYGYTFGSGTRLTVV.

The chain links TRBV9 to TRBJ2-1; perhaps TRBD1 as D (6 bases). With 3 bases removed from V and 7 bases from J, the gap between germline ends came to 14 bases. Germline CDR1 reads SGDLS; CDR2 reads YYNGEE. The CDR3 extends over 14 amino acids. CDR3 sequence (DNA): TGTGCCAGCAGCGGATACAGGGAAGGGAATGAGCAGTTCTTC. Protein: CASSGYREGNEQFF. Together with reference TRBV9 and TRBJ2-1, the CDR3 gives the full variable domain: DSGVTQTPKHLITATGQRVTLRCSPRSGDLSVYWYQQSLDQGLQFLIQYYNGEERAKGNILERFSAQQFPDLHSELNLSSLELGDSALYFCASSGYREGNEQFFGPGTRLTVL.

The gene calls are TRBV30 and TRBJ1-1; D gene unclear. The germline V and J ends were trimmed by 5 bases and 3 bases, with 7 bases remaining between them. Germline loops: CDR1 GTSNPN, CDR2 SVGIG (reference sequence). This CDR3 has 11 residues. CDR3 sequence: CAWASYTEAFF. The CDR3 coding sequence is TGTGCCTGGGCGAGTTACACTGAAGCTTTCTTT.